These 9 T cell receptor beta chains originate from one sample sequenced in a study of control samples from healthy donors and cancer patients. The assay was immunoSEQ multiplex PCR, and TCRdb's table has in-frame clones only and misses some. Among 200,000 or so clones listed, about 95% were seen once. Sequenced material: blood. The receptors here all came from a man aged 50-59 years in good health.

The chain joins TRBV4-1 to TRBJ2-1, with no clear D. CDR3 length equals 15 residues. V was trimmed by 1 base and J by 4 bases, leaving 11 bases between them. The germline gives CDR1 MGHRA, CDR2 YSYEKL. As DNA, the CDR3 is TGCGCCAGCAGCCAAGCAACACAACGATACAATGAGCAGTTCTTC. Translated, it gives CASSQATQRYNEQFF.

This CDR3 reads CASSPFRTGGTGELFF. The DNA for the CDR3 is TGCGCCAGCAGCCCATTTAGGACAGGGGGTACCGGGGAGCTGTTTTTT. This chain links TRBV5-1 with TRBJ2-2, with 10 bases identical to TRBD1. The ends lost 4 bases at V and 5 bases at J; junction bases unmatched: 8. CDR3 length: 16 residues. Per germline, CDR1 SGHRS and CDR2 YFSETQ.

This sequence joins TRBV19 and TRBJ2-2; the match to TRBD1 covers 7 bases. J was trimmed by 4 bases and V by 7 bases; bases with no gene match: 12. CDR3 size: 16 residues. The germline gives CDR1 LNHDA, CDR2 SQIVND (reference sequence). The CDR3 is CASIPRARGFTGELFF. CDR3 nucleotide sequence: TGTGCCAGTATCCCTCGGGCCAGGGGGTTCACCGGGGAGCTGTTTTTT. Combining the CDR3 with reference TRBV19 and TRBJ2-2 gives the whole variable domain DGGITQSPKYLFRKEGQNVTLSCEQNLNHDAMYWYRQDPGQGLRLIYYSQIVNDFQKGDIAEGYSVSREKKESFPLTVTSAQKNPTAFYLCASIPRARGFTGELFFGEGSRLTVL.

The chain links TRBV6-4 to TRBJ2-2; unclear D gene. V was cut by 0 bases and J by 7 bases, with 3 bases left in between. CDR1 is MRHNA, CDR2 SNTAGT, per germline. The CDR3 runs 12 residues. The DNA for the CDR3 is TGTGCCAGCAGTGACTCTGGCGGGGAGCTGTTTTTT. Translating gives CASSDSGGELFF.

This clone was seen a few times. The CDR3 sequence is CAYYNSGTGKDNEQFF. CDR3 coding DNA: TGTGCCTACTATAACTCCGGGACAGGGAAAGACAATGAGCAGTTCTTC. The V gene is TRBV2, the J gene TRBJ2-1; 9 nucleotides line up with TRBD1. V was clipped by 11 bases and J by 5 bases; unmatched bases: 16. The CDR3 totals 16 residues. Germline V lookup: CDR1 SNHLY, CDR2 FYNNEI.

CDR3 sequence reads: CASSEAGVRNQPQHF. In DNA, the CDR3 is TGTGCCAGCAGTGAAGCAGGGGTCCGCAATCAGCCCCAGCATTTT. This chain joins TRBV2 and TRBJ1-5; D might be TRBD1 (5 bases). From germline, CDR1 is SNHLY and CDR2 FYNNEI. The ends were cut back, 0 bases at V and 2 bases at J, with 8 bases in the middle. The CDR3 totals 15 residues.

In its sample, this clone was seen once. This chain uses TRBV2 with TRBJ2-1, with TRBD1 matching 11 bases. The CDR3 is made up of 18 amino acids. Unmatched junction bases numbered 12, after V lost 0 bases and J lost 8 bases. Germline V gene sequence: CDR1 SNHLY, CDR2 FYNNEI. CDR3 sequence (DNA): TGTGCCAGCAGTGAAGCGCTTTCTTGGGACAGGGGGAAGGATGAGCAGTTCTTC. Its translation: CASSEALSWDRGKDEQFF.

The V and J genes are TRBV10-3 and TRBJ2-1; D not certain. The CDR3 length is 16 residues. CDR1 and CDR2 (germline): ENHRY, SYGVKD. The V gene lost 3 bases and the J gene lost 0 bases, with 12 bases spanning the gap. CDR3 residues: CAISDRSSYSYNEQFF. In nucleotides, the CDR3 is TGTGCCATCAGTGACCGCTCCTCCTACTCCTACAATGAGCAGTTCTTC.

The gene calls are TRBV7-9 and TRBJ1-1; 10 nucleotides agree with TRBD1. The CDR3 is 12 residues long. Trimming at V came to 5 bases and at J to 10 bases, leaving 4 bases not matched to a gene. Per germline, CDR1 SEHNR and CDR2 FQNEAQ (reference sequence). CDR3 region: CASSRDRGSAFF. DNA for the CDR3: TGTGCCAGCAGCCGGGACAGGGGCTCAGCTTTCTTT.